Given below is one T cell receptor beta chain in context. There is no known antigen for this receptor. Base qualities are not provided; no much larger clone lies one nucleotide away. This sample is drawn from a study of early T cells in non-severe SARS-CoV-2 infection (dated by TCRdb to the early 2020s). Regarding the complete study: Because TCR sequencing was done on bulk RNA from unsorted whole blood, the alpha and beta chains could not be paired.

The library was obtained by 5' RACE. The instrument given in TCRdb is NextSeq 500. In the TCR library protocol, unique molecular identifiers were attached to individual cDNA molecules to correct for PCR bias and sequencing error. Sequencing covered both TCR alpha and beta chains, and within each sample the abundances of alpha and beta sequences were tightly co-correlated. Per the original workflow: Decombinator V4 was used to annotate the V gene, J gene and CDR3 of the TCR sequences. TCRs were defined as expanded if a significant change between any two time points was detected under a Poisson model with p below 0.0001. TCR abundances were normalised to the total number of TCRs sequenced per sample and were expressed as counts per million. MAIT TCRs were defined by TRAV1-2 paired with TRAJ12, TRAJ20 or TRAJ33, and iNKT TCRs by TRAV10 paired with TRAJ18. VDJdb, accessed on 1 November 2021, was searched for TCRs annotated for CMV, EBV and SARS-CoV-2, and TCRs annotated for more than one antigen were excluded. In TCRdb, the public reads were trimmed at Q25 with fastp and aligned with MiXCR, with productive beta chains retained. Identical CDR3 proteins give one entry, which carries the most common genes and DNA. The V and J calls reflect TCRdb's pipeline rather than the authors' work. The table for this sample lists roughly 69,000 distinct CDR3 sequences; approximately 11% of them were counted only once. The ten largest clonotypes hold around 16% of the sample.

Set within a cohort of healthcare workers in London, UK, this nested case-control study involved weekly PCR testing of nasopharyngeal swabs along with blood sampling. Healthcare workers were enrolled in the week of the UK lockdown, from 23 to 31 March 2020, and were followed every week for up to about 16 weeks. Per the germline V gene, SGHRS is the CDR1 and YFSETQ is the CDR2. From cysteine to phenylalanine, the CDR3 is 16 amino acids long. Kept here is only the CDR3 DNA, which spans 48 bases and is read in frame from base 1. Deletion took 1 base off V and 5 bases off J, with a span of 19 bases between the germline ends. Summary of the overall study and its limitations: VDJdb matching was skewed toward anti-spike CD8 responses, so virus-specific expansions were likely underestimated and private and CD4 specificities were missed.

The material was whole blood, obtained at baseline. This TCR was recovered from an adult who was a healthcare worker with PCR-confirmed SARS-CoV-2 infection or an uninfected control (not recorded which). The chain joins TRBV5-1 to TRBJ2-7; the D gene is tentatively TRBD1 or TRBD2, each matching 5 bases. The base sequence is TGCGCCAGCAGCTTGTTCGGCAGGGACCTCCGGGACGAGCAGTACTTC. It translates as CASSLFGRDLRDEQYF.